The 29 T cell receptor beta chains below were found in one sample sequenced in a study of OX40 agonist ivuxolimab in advanced cancers. The data were produced by immunoSEQ multiplex PCR, yet TCRdb's version contains in-frame clones alone and is incomplete. The sample contains about 28,000 clones, 75% to 90% of which appear only once. The specimen was CD4+ or CD8+ T cells sorted from blood, collected in a trial of the OX40 agonist ivuxolimab. The receptors were sampled from an adult with an advanced solid tumor such as melanoma, head and neck, liver or kidney cancer.

The V gene is TRBV25-1, the J gene TRBJ2-7; D gene uncertain. CDR1 is MGHDK and CDR2 is SYGVNS in the germline V gene. Trimming took off 4 bases at V and 0 bases at J, with 10 bases between the two ends. The CDR3 consists of 14 residues. The CDR3 sequence: CASSVGPYSYEQYF. Written as DNA, the CDR3 is TGTGCCAGCAGTGTCGGTCCTTACTCCTACGAGCAGTACTTC.

The V and J genes are TRBV30 and TRBJ2-7; perhaps D is TRBD1 or TRBD2 (6 bases each). The germline V gene has CDR1 GTSNPN and CDR2 SVGIG (reference sequence). V was clipped by 0 bases and J by 5 bases, with 8 bases between them. The CDR3 is 12 residues long. The CDR3 DNA sequence: TGTGCCTGGAGTGTTGGGGGGCACGAGCAGTACTTC. It yields the protein CAWSVGGHEQYF.

J is TRBJ2-2 and V is TRBV9; no reliable D call. Germline lookup yields CDR1 SGDLS and CDR2 YYNGEE. Between the trimmed V and J ends, which lost 3 bases and 4 bases, there was a span of 4 bases. The CDR3 extends over 12 amino acids. Here the CDR3 DNA reads TGTGCCAGCAGCGCCTCCACCGGGGAGCTGTTTTTT. Translating gives CASSASTGELFF.

V and J are TRBV4-1 and TRBJ2-7, with a weak D call TRBD1 (6 bases). The CDR3 has 14 residues. The V gene lost 1 base and the J gene lost 4 bases, with 11 bases spanning the gap. The germline CDR1 and CDR2 sequences are MGHRA and YSYEKL. CDR3 in amino acids: CASSQASRGYEQYF. The CDR3 nucleotides read TGCGCCAGCAGCCAAGCAAGTAGGGGGTACGAGCAGTACTTC.

This clone was recorded a few times. V usage is TRBV4-2 and J usage is TRBJ1-5, with D perhaps TRBD1 (6 bases). Germline V gene lookup returns CDR1 LGHNA and CDR2 YNFKEQ. The V and J ends lost 1 base and 5 bases respectively, with 12 bases between them. The CDR3 contains 15 residues. This CDR3 is CASSQVPGADQPQHF. The CDR3 bases are TGTGCCAGCAGCCAAGTCCCGGGGGCCGATCAGCCCCAGCATTTT.

This clone has a single count. V and J are TRBV19 and TRBJ1-5; 7 nucleotides match TRBD1. J gave up 1 base and V 6 bases, and 9 bases lay outside the gene matches. CDR1 and CDR2 (germline): LNHDA, SQIVND (reference sequence). CDR3 length: 16 amino acids. As DNA, the CDR3 is TGTGCCAGTAGGAAGACAGGGATTGGGAGCAATCAGCCCCAGCATTTT. Translation gives CASRKTGIGSNQPQHF.

The chain combines TRBV7-9 with TRBJ2-3; D remains ambiguous. Trimming stripped 5 bases from V and 1 base from J, with 13 bases between. Germline V gene data show CDR1 as SEHNR and CDR2 as FQNEAQ (reference sequence). The CDR3 sequence is 15 residues long. The CDR3 nucleotides read TGTGCCAGCAGCCGGGCCAGAGAGGGCACAGATACGCAGTATTTT. Its protein product is CASSRAREGTDTQYF.

The chain employs TRBV4-1 and TRBJ1-5, with 7 bases lining up with TRBD1. CDR1 and CDR2 from the germline V gene are MGHRA and YSYEKL. The CDR3 runs to 16 residues. Trimming removed 3 bases from V and 3 bases from J; junction bases left unmatched: 8. CDR3 residues: CASSHRSGGSNQPQHF. The CDR3 DNA is TGCGCCAGCAGCCACCGATCAGGGGGGTCCAATCAGCCCCAGCATTTT.

The gene calls are TRBV5-6 and TRBJ2-1; D may be TRBD2 (7 bases). In germline, CDR1 is SGHDT, CDR2 YYEEEE. The CDR3 contains 16 residues. V was clipped by 2 bases and J by 6 bases, with 18 bases between them. The CDR3 region is CASSFGGGAGLNEQFF. The CDR3 coding sequence is TGTGCCAGCAGCTTCGGTGGGGGGGCGGGTCTCAATGAGCAGTTCTTC.

This clone was seen a few times. The chain employs TRBV4-3 and TRBJ1-2; TRBD1 matches at 7 bases. The CDR3 totals 15 residues. Germline lookup yields CDR1 LGHNA and CDR2 YSLEER. V trimming: 1 base; J trimming: 3 bases; junction bases outside the gene matches: 5. CDR3 region: CASSQGRGAYYGYTF. CDR3 coding DNA: TGCGCCAGCAGCCAAGGCAGGGGGGCTTACTATGGCTACACCTTC.

J is TRBJ1-2 and V is TRBV5-6; D remains unclear. Trimming removed 5 bases at V and 0 bases at J, with 11 bases between. This CDR3 is 14 amino acids long. Germline assignment: CDR1 SGHDT and CDR2 YYEEEE. The CDR3 bases are TGTGCCAGCAGAATGGAAGGTACTAACTATGGCTACACCTTC. Translating it yields CASRMEGTNYGYTF.

The V and J genes are TRBV13 and TRBJ2-1; 14 nucleotides agree with TRBD2. This CDR3 is built from 19 residues. Germline lookup yields CDR1 PRHDT and CDR2 FYEKMQ (reference sequence). The trim removed 4 bases at V and 5 bases at J, leaving 13 bases unmatched. In DNA form, the CDR3 reads TGTGCCAGCAGCTCCGGGCGACTAGCGGGAGGGCCGGGGGACAATGAGCAGTTCTTC. Translating gives CASSSGRLAGGPGDNEQFF.

The sample holds one count of this clone. The chain carries TRBV11-2 and TRBJ2-7, with 10 bases lining up with TRBD1. Germline V lookup: CDR1 SGHAT, CDR2 FQNNGV. V was clipped by 5 bases and J by 2 bases; unmatched bases: 6. The CDR3 has 15 amino acids. The CDR3 sequence is CASSAPGQGTYEQYF. The CDR3 DNA is TGTGCCAGCAGCGCACCGGGACAGGGGACCTACGAGCAGTACTTC. Combining the CDR3 with reference TRBV11-2 and TRBJ2-7 gives the whole variable domain EAGVAQSPRYKIIEKRQSVAFWCNPISGHATLYWYQQILGQGPKLLIQFQNNGVVDDSQLPKDRFSAERLKGVDSTLKIQPAKLEDSAVYLCASSAPGQGTYEQYFGPGTRLTVT.

CDR3 coding DNA: TGTGCCAGCAGTGATCCGGGACAGGAGTCCTACAATGAGCAGTTCTTC. Protein sequence: CASSDPGQESYNEQFF. This rearrangement joins TRBV2 to TRBJ2-1; 8 bases map to TRBD1. V was clipped by 3 bases and J by 1 base; unmatched bases: 5. This CDR3 has 16 residues. CDR1 is SNHLY and CDR2 is FYNNEI in the germline V gene.

The CDR3 nucleotides are TGTGCCAGCAGCTTAGTGGGAGGGCCAGGAGATACGCAGTATTTT. It translates to CASSLVGGPGDTQYF. The chain uses TRBV7-3 and TRBJ2-3, with TRBD2 matching 7 bases. Germline CDR1 reads SGHTA; CDR2 reads FQGTGA. The CDR3 length is 15 residues. Trimming removed 2 bases from V and 5 bases from J; junction bases left unmatched: 7.

The chain combines TRBV5-6 with TRBJ1-2; no reliable D call. Germline V gene sequence: CDR1 SGHDT, CDR2 YYEEEE. Trimming took 0 bases from V and 3 from J, leaving 15 bases between them. There are 16 residues in the CDR3. The CDR3 DNA follows: TGTGCCAGCAGCTTGGCCTCTCAGGCACACTACTATGGCTACACCTTC. Its translation is CASSLASQAHYYGYTF.

The J gene is TRBJ2-7, the V gene TRBV15; D remains ambiguous. V was cut by 1 base and J by 5 bases, with 6 bases left in between. The CDR3 is made up of 12 amino acids. CDR1 is LNHNV and CDR2 is YYDKDF in the germline V gene (reference sequence). The CDR3 is CATSRAYDEQYF. The CDR3 DNA is TGTGCCACCAGCAGAGCTTATGACGAGCAGTACTTC.

The chain joins TRBV9 to TRBJ2-5; no clear D gene. Germline-derived CDR1 and CDR2 are SGDLS and YYNGEE. The CDR3 has 15 amino acids. V gave up 0 bases and J gave up 2 bases, with 11 bases separating them. CDR3 sequence: CASSVGGGDQETQYF. CDR3 bases: TGTGCCAGCAGCGTAGGAGGCGGAGATCAAGAGACCCAGTACTTC.

Here the CDR3 reads CASSSSQGVAGNTIYF. The CDR3 DNA reads TGTGCCAGCAGCTCCTCACAGGGAGTTGCTGGAAACACCATATATTTT. This chain joins TRBV7-8 and TRBJ1-3; tentative D call: TRBD1 (6 bases). CDR3 length: 16 amino acids. V dropped 4 bases and J dropped 2 bases, with 15 bases sitting between them. CDR1 and CDR2 (germline): SGHVS, FQNEAQ.

The chain is built from TRBV11-2 and TRBJ2-1; possibly TRBD2 for D (5 bases). This CDR3 spans 12 amino acids. V lost 1 base and J lost 8, with 6 bases in between. Germline values: CDR1 SGHAT, CDR2 FQNNGV. In DNA, the CDR3 is TGTGCCAGCAGCTTAGTGGGAGATGAGCAGTTCTTC. This translates into CASSLVGDEQFF. The complete variable domain, with remaining parts taken from reference TRBV11-2 and TRBJ2-1, reads EAGVAQSPRYKIIEKRQSVAFWCNPISGHATLYWYQQILGQGPKLLIQFQNNGVVDDSQLPKDRFSAERLKGVDSTLKIQPAKLEDSAVYLCASSLVGDEQFFGPGTRLTVL.

This clone is labeled as medium-sized (0.01 to 0.1%). The chain carries TRBV6-5 and TRBJ2-7; D gene unclear. With 0 bases removed from V and 3 bases from J, the gap between germline ends came to 6 bases. CDR3 size: 13 residues. The V gene's germline CDR1 is MNHEY and CDR2 SVGAGI. The CDR3 DNA follows: TGTGCCAGCAGTTACTCCTCTTTCTACGAGCAGTACTTC. It specifies CASSYSSFYEQYF.

CDR3 in amino acids: CASRVAGSYNEQFF. The CDR3 DNA sequence: TGTGCCAGTCGAGTCGCGGGCTCTTACAATGAGCAGTTCTTC. The chain is built from TRBV27 and TRBJ2-1, with D perhaps matching TRBD2 (5 bases). The CDR3 consists of 14 residues. The germline V gene has CDR1 MNHEY and CDR2 SMNVEV (reference sequence). The V end lost 9 bases, the J end lost 4 bases, and 16 bases lay between the germline ends.

A single count supports this clone. The chain joins TRBV27 to TRBJ2-7; perhaps TRBD2 as D (6 bases). V was cut by 10 bases and J by 7 bases, with 23 bases left in between. The CDR3 extends over 14 amino acids. Germline V gene lookup returns CDR1 MNHEY and CDR2 SMNVEV (reference sequence). The CDR3 bases are TGTGCCACCCAAGGCGGCGGAGGGCTTCGGGAGCAGTACTTC. This translates into CATQGGGGLREQYF.

The CDR3 sequence: CASSLSTGGFNSPLHF. CDR3 bases: TGTGCCAGCAGCCTCTCGACAGGGGGTTTCAATTCACCCCTCCACTTT. The J gene is TRBJ1-6, the V gene TRBV7-6, with TRBD1 matching over 9 bases. Germline V gene sequence: CDR1 SGHVS, CDR2 FNYEAQ. This CDR3 has 16 residues. V gave up 5 bases and J gave up 7 bases; unmatched junction bases: 9.

This chain connects TRBV19 to TRBJ2-5; 7 bases match TRBD1. The DNA end favors TRBJ2-7, so the J call may be wrong. The CDR3 runs 14 residues. The germline CDR1 and CDR2 sequences are LNHDA and SQIVND (reference sequence). CDR3 loop: CASSMGTASYEQYF. CDR3 bases: TGTGCCAGTAGTATGGGGACAGCTTCCTACGAGCAGTACTTC.

The chain employs TRBV5-4 and TRBJ1-2; TRBD1 matches at 7 bases. The CDR3 loop spans 15 amino acids. Germline V gene sequence: CDR1 SGHNT, CDR2 YYREEE (reference sequence). Trimming removed 5 bases from V and 0 bases from J; junction bases left unmatched: 7. CDR3 in amino acids: CASSSGTASNYGYTF. The CDR3 coding sequence is TGTGCCAGCAGTTCCGGGACAGCTTCTAACTATGGCTACACCTTC.

V gene TRBV29-1 combines with J gene TRBJ2-2; TRBD2 matches 10 bases. The CDR3 runs to 15 residues. Germline values: CDR1 SQVTM, CDR2 ANQGSEA. The V and J ends lost 3 bases and 5 bases, in that order; junction bases with no gene match: 6. DNA for the CDR3: TGCAGCGTTGAGGGTCTAGCGGGAGAGACCGGGGAGCTGTTTTTT. It encodes CSVEGLAGETGELFF.

The chain employs TRBV5-6 and TRBJ1-4; D unresolved. V was trimmed by 2 bases and J by 0 bases, leaving 17 bases between them. This CDR3 comprises 18 residues. In germline, CDR1 is SGHDT, CDR2 YYEEEE. CDR3 bases: TGTGCCAGCAGCTTCCTCTCCCTCTGGGGAGCAACTAATGAAAAACTGTTTTTT. This encodes CASSFLSLWGATNEKLFF.

V usage is TRBV2 and J usage is TRBJ2-3; 8 nucleotides match TRBD1. This CDR3 comprises 14 residues. Germline V gene lookup returns CDR1 SNHLY and CDR2 FYNNEI. V lost 6 bases and J lost 0; bases outside the gene matches: 2. CDR3 nucleotides: TGTGCCAGCAGGGGACAGGACAGCACAGATACGCAGTATTTT. Translated, it gives CASRGQDSTDTQYF.